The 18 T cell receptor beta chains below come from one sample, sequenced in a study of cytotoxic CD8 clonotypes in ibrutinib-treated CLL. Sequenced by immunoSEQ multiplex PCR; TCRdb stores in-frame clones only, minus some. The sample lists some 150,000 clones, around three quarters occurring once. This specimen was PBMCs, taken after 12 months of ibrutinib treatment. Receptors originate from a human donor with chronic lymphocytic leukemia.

The CDR3 DNA sequence: TGTGCCAGCAGCCGCCAGACGTTTAGCGGGGATTACACAGATACGCAGTATTTT. Its translation is CASSRQTFSGDYTDTQYF. This chain uses TRBV4-2 with TRBJ2-3; TRBD2 aligns across 8 bases. V was clipped by 4 bases and J by 2 bases; unmatched bases: 14. CDR1 LGHNA and CDR2 YNFKEQ come from the germline V gene. CDR3 length: 18 residues.

The CDR3 loop is CASSPGTGSDTQYF. CDR3 in DNA: TGTGCCAGCTCACCAGGGACAGGGTCAGATACGCAGTATTTT. This sequence joins TRBV18 and TRBJ2-3; 9 bases line up with TRBD1. CDR1 is KGHSH, CDR2 LQKENI, per germline. CDR3 size: 14 residues. The trim removed 2 bases at V and 4 bases at J, leaving 1 base unmatched.

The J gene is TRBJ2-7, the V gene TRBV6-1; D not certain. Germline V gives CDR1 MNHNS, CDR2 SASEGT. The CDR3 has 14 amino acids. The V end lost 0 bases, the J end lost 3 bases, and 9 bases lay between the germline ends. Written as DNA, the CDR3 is TGTGCCAGCAGTGAAGCGCTCGTGGGCTACGAGCAGTACTTC. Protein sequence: CASSEALVGYEQYF.

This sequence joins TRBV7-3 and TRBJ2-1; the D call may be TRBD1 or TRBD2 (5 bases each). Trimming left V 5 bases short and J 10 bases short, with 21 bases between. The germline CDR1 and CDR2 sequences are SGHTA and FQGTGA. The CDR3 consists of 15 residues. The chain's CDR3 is CASSPDGDAFSEQFF. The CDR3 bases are TGTGCCAGCAGCCCGGACGGGGACGCCTTTTCCGAGCAGTTCTTC. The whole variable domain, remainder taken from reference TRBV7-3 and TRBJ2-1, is GAGVSQTPSNKVTEKGKYVELRCDPISGHTALYWYRQSLGQGPEFLIYFQGTGAADDSGLPNDRFFAVRPEGSVSTLKIQRTERGDSAVYLCASSPDGDAFSEQFFGPGTRLTVL.

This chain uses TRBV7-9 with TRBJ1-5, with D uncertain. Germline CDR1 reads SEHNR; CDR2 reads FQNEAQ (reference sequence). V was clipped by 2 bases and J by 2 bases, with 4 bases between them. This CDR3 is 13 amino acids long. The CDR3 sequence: CASSLMGNQPQHF. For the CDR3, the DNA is TGTGCCAGCAGCTTAATGGGCAATCAGCCCCAGCATTTT.

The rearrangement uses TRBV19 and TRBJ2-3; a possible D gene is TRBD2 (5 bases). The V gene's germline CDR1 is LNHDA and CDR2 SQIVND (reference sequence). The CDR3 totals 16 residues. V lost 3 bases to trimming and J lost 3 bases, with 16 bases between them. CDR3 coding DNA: TGTGCCAGTAGTATTTCGGAGGCCCTCACAACAGATACGCAGTATTTT. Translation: CASSISEALTTDTQYF.

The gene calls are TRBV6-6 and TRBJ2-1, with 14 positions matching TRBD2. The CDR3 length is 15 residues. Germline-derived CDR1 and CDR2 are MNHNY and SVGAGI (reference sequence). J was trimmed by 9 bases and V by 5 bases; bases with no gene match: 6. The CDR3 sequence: CASSKPGLAGVEQFF. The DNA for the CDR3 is TGTGCCAGCAGTAAACCGGGACTAGCGGGGGTTGAGCAGTTCTTC.

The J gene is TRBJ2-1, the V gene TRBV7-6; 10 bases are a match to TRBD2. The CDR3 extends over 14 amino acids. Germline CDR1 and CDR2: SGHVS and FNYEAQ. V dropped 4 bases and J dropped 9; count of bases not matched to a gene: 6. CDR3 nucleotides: TGTGCCAGCAGCTGGACTAGCGGCTTTAGTGAGCAGTTCTTC. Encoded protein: CASSWTSGFSEQFF.

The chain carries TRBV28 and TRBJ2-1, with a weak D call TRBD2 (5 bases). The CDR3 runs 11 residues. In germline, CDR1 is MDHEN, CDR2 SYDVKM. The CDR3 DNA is TGTGCGGCGGGCGCAGGAGATGAGCAGTTCTTC. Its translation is CAAGAGDEQFF. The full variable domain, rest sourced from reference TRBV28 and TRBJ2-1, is DVKVTQSSRYLVKRTGEKVFLECVQDMDHENMFWYRQDPGLGLRLIYFSYDVKMKEKGDIPEGYSVSREKKERFSLILESASTNQTSMYLCAAGAGDEQFFGPGTRLTVL.

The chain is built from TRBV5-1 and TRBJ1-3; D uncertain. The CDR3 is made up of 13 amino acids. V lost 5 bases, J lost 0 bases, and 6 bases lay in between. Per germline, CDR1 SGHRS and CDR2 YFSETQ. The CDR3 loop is CASSDTSGNTIYF. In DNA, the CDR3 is TGCGCCAGCAGTGACACCTCTGGAAACACCATATATTTT.

The CDR3 DNA sequence: TGTGCCAGCAGCTTAGTTCCTAGCGGGGTATACGAGCAGTACTTC. Translation: CASSLVPSGVYEQYF. V is TRBV7-2 and J is TRBJ2-7; 9 bases agree with TRBD2. Germline-derived CDR1 and CDR2 are SGHTA and FQGNSA. J was trimmed by 4 bases and V by 1 base; bases with no gene match: 5. The CDR3 spans 15 residues.

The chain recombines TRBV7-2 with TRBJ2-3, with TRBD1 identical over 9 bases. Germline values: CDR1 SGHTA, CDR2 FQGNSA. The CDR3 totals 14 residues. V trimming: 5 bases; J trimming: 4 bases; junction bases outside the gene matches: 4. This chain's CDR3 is CASSGRTGADTQYF. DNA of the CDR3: TGTGCCAGCAGCGGGCGGACAGGGGCAGATACGCAGTATTTT.

DNA for the CDR3: TGTGCCTGGAGTGTTGGAAATAGCAATCAGCCCCAGCATTTT. Translation: CAWSVGNSNQPQHF. V usage is TRBV30 and J usage is TRBJ1-5; D ambiguous. The CDR3 runs to 14 residues. The ends were cut back, 0 bases at V and 0 bases at J, with 6 bases in the middle. Germline CDR1 and CDR2: GTSNPN and SVGIG (reference sequence).

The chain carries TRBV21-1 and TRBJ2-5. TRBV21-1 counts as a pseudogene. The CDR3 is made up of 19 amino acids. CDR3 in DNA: TGTGCCAGCAGCAAAAGCATGGGGGGCACCTTCCCCGCCCAAGAGACCCAGTACTTC. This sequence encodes CASSKSMGGTFPAQETQYF.

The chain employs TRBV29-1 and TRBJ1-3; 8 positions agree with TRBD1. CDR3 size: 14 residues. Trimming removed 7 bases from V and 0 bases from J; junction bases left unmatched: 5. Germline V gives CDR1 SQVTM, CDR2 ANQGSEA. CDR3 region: CSGRGQGSGNTIYF. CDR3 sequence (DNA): TGCAGCGGCCGAGGACAGGGCTCTGGAAACACCATATATTTT.

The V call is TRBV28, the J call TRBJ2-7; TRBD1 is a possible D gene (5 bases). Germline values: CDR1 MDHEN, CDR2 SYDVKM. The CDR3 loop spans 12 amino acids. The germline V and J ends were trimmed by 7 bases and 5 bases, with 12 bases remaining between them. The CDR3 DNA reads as TGTGCCAGCAACTGGGGCCGCCACGAGCAGTACTTC. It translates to CASNWGRHEQYF.

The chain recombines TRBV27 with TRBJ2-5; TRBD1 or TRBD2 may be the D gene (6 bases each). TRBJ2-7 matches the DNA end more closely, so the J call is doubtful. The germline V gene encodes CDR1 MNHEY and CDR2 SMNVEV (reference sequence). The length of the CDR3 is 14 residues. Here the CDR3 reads CASSLRGPTYEQYF. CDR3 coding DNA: TGTGCCAGCAGTCTCCGGGGGCCGACCTACGAGCAGTACTTC.

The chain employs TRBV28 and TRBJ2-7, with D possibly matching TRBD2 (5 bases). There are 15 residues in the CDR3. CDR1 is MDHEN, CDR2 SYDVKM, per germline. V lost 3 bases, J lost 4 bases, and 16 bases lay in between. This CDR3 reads CASSFTGSPSYEQYF. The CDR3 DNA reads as TGTGCCAGCAGTTTTACGGGGTCACCTTCTTACGAGCAGTACTTC.